This note documents a single T cell receptor (beta chain) sequence. Antigen specificity is unknown. Amplification started from genomic DNA. Amplification of the beta chain CDR3 used 30 forward and 13 reverse multiplex primers. TCRdb called the multiplex PCR reads again in MiXCR, with one record for every CDR3 protein. This sample has 280,000 or so distinct CDR3 sequences, with more than 40% found just once. The sample belongs to a study of type 1 and type 2 diabetes patients. Study-wide findings and caveats: Some expanded clones seen only in T1D might occur in additional T2D or control samples. V and J gene usage correlated at roughly 0.97 between type 2 diabetes and control samples. Highly-expanded CD4+ clones were few in type 2 diabetes, median one, about 3.9% of reads.

The source material was peripheral blood mononuclear cells (PBMCs). This clonotype was obtained from a man in his late teens or twenties with type 2 diabetes.

As DNA, the CDR3 is TGTGCCAGCAGTTACGGGGGAGTGGACACTGAAGCTTTCTTT. Its protein is CASSYGGVDTEAFF. The chain carries TRBV28 and TRBJ1-1, with TRBD1 as a possible D gene (5 bases). CDR1 and CDR2 (germline): MDHEN, SYDVKM. The length of the CDR3 is 14 residues. The V end lost 4 bases, the J end lost 3 bases, and 12 bases lay between the germline ends.